The 21 T cell receptor beta chains below all came from one sample that was sequenced in a study of blood T cells in healthy people across ages. The use of a sample-barcoded 5' primer and a J-beta primer mix characterized a second PCR of roughly 6 to 11 cycles. TCRdb ran MiXCR on the 5' RACE reads and lists one entry per CDR3 protein. The table includes 1.5 million to 2 million distinct CDR3 sequences, approximately 28% detected once. Input material: blood. These receptors all stem from a woman in her thirties in good health.

V and J are TRBV13 and TRBJ2-1; 12 bases agree with TRBD2. With 4 bases clipped from V and 4 bases from J, the junction kept 11 bases outside the gene matches. CDR1 is PRHDT, CDR2 FYEKMQ, per germline (reference sequence). CDR3 length: 18 amino acids. DNA of the CDR3: TGTGCCAGCAGCTACCTAAGGTCTAGCGGGGGGGATTACAATGAGCAGTTCTTC. Encoded protein: CASSYLRSSGGDYNEQFF.

The chain carries TRBV5-1 and TRBJ1-6; 7 nucleotides line up with TRBD1. The V segment lost 4 bases and the J segment 6 bases; nucleotides outside the gene matches: 10. The CDR3 loop spans 16 amino acids. The germline gives CDR1 SGHRS, CDR2 YFSETQ. The CDR3 protein is CASSPTPTGTNSPLHF. As DNA, the CDR3 is TGCGCCAGCAGCCCTACCCCGACAGGGACTAATTCACCCCTCCACTTT.

This clonotype has only a few counts. The V and J genes are TRBV20-1 and TRBJ1-3; TRBD1 might be the D (6 bases). Trimming took 0 bases from V and 4 from J, leaving 10 bases between them. Looked up from germline, CDR1 is DFQATT and CDR2 is SNEGSKA (reference sequence). The CDR3 totals 14 residues. CDR3 nucleotides: TGCAGTGCTAGAGATTTCAGGGGCGGAAACACCATATATTTT. As protein: CSARDFRGGNTIYF.

This chain uses TRBV10-3 with TRBJ2-5; 7 nucleotides line up with TRBD1. The CDR3 is 13 amino acids. Trimming at V came to 11 bases and at J to 3 bases, leaving 9 bases not matched to a gene. The germline V gene encodes CDR1 ENHRY and CDR2 SYGVKD. CDR3 residues: CAAATGAEETQYF. The CDR3 coding sequence is TGTGCCGCAGCCACAGGGGCGGAAGAGACCCAGTACTTC.

This clonotype was seen more than once but under ten times. The chain uses TRBV6-5 and TRBJ1-6, with 11 bases aligning to TRBD1. Germline CDR1 MNHEY, CDR2 SVGAGI. This CDR3 has 17 residues. The J segment lost 2 bases and the V segment lost 3 bases, leaving 3 bases of the junction unmatched. CDR3 in DNA: TGTGCCAGCAGTTATCAGGGACAGGGGGCCTATAATTCACCCCTCCACTTT. This encodes CASSYQGQGAYNSPLHF.

With respect to this clonotype: The junction shows a germline mismatch at one end, possibly a read error. The genes are TRBV12-3 or TRBV12-4 and TRBJ1-4, with 9 bases identical to TRBD1. The CDR3 runs 16 residues. The CDR3, as DNA: TGTGCCAGCAGGACCGGGACAGGGACAACTAATGAAAAACTGGTTTTT. It encodes CASRTGTGTTNEKLVF.

There are a few counts of this clonotype. The chain uses TRBV7-2 and TRBJ2-5; unclear D gene. Trimming took off 3 bases at V and 5 bases at J, with 10 bases between the two ends. CDR3 length: 13 amino acids. CDR1 is SGHTA and CDR2 is FQGNSA in the germline V gene. The CDR3 coding sequence is TGTGCCAGCAGCTTCAGGCGTTCTGAGACCCAGTACTTC. This gives the protein CASSFRRSETQYF. The full variable domain, its missing parts supplied by reference TRBV7-2 and TRBJ2-5, is GAGVSQSPSNKVTEKGKDVELRCDPISGHTALYWYRQSLGQGLEFLIYFQGNSAPDKSGLPSDRFSAERTGGSVSTLTIQRTQQEDSAVYLCASSFRRSETQYFGPGTRLLVL.

In its sample, this clonotype was seen a few times. The chain employs TRBV29-1 and TRBJ2-2; a weak D match, TRBD1 (6 bases). Germline V gene sequence: CDR1 SQVTM, CDR2 ANQGSEA. Trimming shortened V by 7 bases and J by 0 bases, and 12 bases separated the two germline ends. This CDR3 has 14 amino acids. The DNA of the CDR3 is TGCAGCGCTCCCGGGACAACGAACACCGGGGAGCTGTTTTTT. Its protein is CSAPGTTNTGELFF.

The chain employs TRBV7-2 and TRBJ2-4, with D hard to call. Germline V gives CDR1 SGHTA, CDR2 FQGNSA. CDR3 size: 13 residues. V dropped 6 bases and J dropped 0 bases, with 6 bases sitting between them. DNA of the CDR3: TGTGCCAGCAGTAGAATAGCCAAAAACATTCAGTACTTC. This encodes CASSRIAKNIQYF.

This clonotype was counted at least ten times. This rearrangement joins TRBV7-2 to TRBJ1-2; tentatively, D is TRBD1 (5 bases). V shed 6 bases and J shed 1 base, with 9 bases lying between them. CDR1 and CDR2 from the germline V gene are SGHTA and FQGNSA. This CDR3 is built from 13 residues. The CDR3 nucleotides are TGTGCCAGCAGTTCGGGGGTTAACTATGGCTACACCTTC. Amino acids: CASSSGVNYGYTF.

This clonotype has only a few counts. The chain recombines TRBV2 with TRBJ2-3; 10 nucleotides agree with TRBD2. J was trimmed by 14 bases and V by 7 bases; bases with no gene match: 42. CDR1 and CDR2 (germline): SNHLY, FYNNEI. The CDR3 extends over 23 amino acids. The CDR3 sequence: CASTYHNTFGSSGGMSDWAAWYF. The CDR3 coding sequence is TGTGCCAGCACCTACCACAACACCTTTGGTTCTAGCGGGGGTATGTCCGATTGGGCGGCGTGGTATTTT.

This clonotype has more than one count but fewer than ten. Here the CDR3 reads CASSLTGTSVSYEQYF. The CDR3 DNA is TGCGCCAGCAGCTTGACCGGGACTAGCGTCTCCTACGAGCAGTACTTC. The chain couples TRBV5-1 to TRBJ2-7; 10 bases fit TRBD2. Trimming removed 1 base from V and 0 bases from J; junction bases left unmatched: 4. In germline, CDR1 is SGHRS, CDR2 YFSETQ. The CDR3 runs 16 residues.

With respect to this clonotype: A read error may account for a junction end that differs from germline. The chain couples TRBV4-1 to TRBJ1-5; D possibly corresponds to TRBD1 (5 bases). The CDR3 is 18 residues long. The V gene's germline CDR1 is MGHRA and CDR2 YSYEKL. The CDR3 spells CASNQDWGIDSVRQPQHF. CDR3 bases: TGCGCCAGCAACCAAGATTGGGGTATAGACAGCGTCCGTCAGCCCCAGCATTTT.

Comments on this clonotype: Mismatch with germline at one junction end may stem from a read error. The V gene is TRBV11-2, the J gene TRBJ2-2, with TRBD2 matching over 10 bases. From germline, CDR1 is SGHAT and CDR2 FQNNGV. The CDR3 length is 16 residues. The chain's CDR3 is CASSLGTSGLTGELLF. The CDR3 coding sequence is TGTGCCAGCAGCTTAGGGACTAGCGGCCTCACCGGGGAGCTGTTGTTT. The variable domain in full, completed from reference TRBV11-2 and TRBJ2-2, reads EAGVAQSPRYKIIEKRQSVAFWCNPISGHATLYWYQQILGQGPKLLIQFQNNGVVDDSQLPKDRFSAERLKGVDSTLKIQPAKLEDSAVYLCASSLGTSGLTGELLFGEGSRLTVL.

On this clonotype: Since a much larger clone is just one base distant, this may be a read error. The chain couples TRBV3-1 to TRBJ2-1; perhaps TRBD1 as D (6 bases). The V gene lost 4 bases and the J gene lost 5 bases, with 9 bases spanning the gap. Germline V gene data show CDR1 as LGHDT and CDR2 as YNNKEL (reference sequence). The CDR3 covers 13 residues. CDR3 sequence: CASSPDRHNEQFF. Here the CDR3 DNA reads TGTGCCAGCAGCCCGGACAGACACAATGAGCAGTTCTTC.

This rearrangement joins TRBV11-2 to TRBJ2-3, with D unclear. The ends were cut back, 6 bases at V and 4 bases at J, with 11 bases in the middle. This CDR3 comprises 13 residues. Germline assignment: CDR1 SGHAT and CDR2 FQNNGV. This CDR3 reads CASRPQHADTQYF. The CDR3 nucleotides read TGTGCCAGCAGGCCCCAGCACGCAGATACGCAGTATTTT.

This clonotype has just a few counts. CDR3 amino acids: CASIPSPSGETQYF. CDR3 sequence (DNA): TGTGCCAGCATCCCCTCGCCTAGCGGCGAGACCCAGTACTTC. The chain is built from TRBV7-2 and TRBJ2-5, with 7 bases matching TRBD2. V lost 7 bases to trimming and J lost 5 bases; unmatched junction nucleotides: 10. Germline assignment: CDR1 SGHTA and CDR2 FQGNSA. The CDR3 loop spans 14 amino acids.

This clonotype was observed a few times. The junction shows a germline mismatch at one end, possibly a read error. The J gene is TRBJ2-7, the V gene TRBV20-1; 8 nucleotides agree with TRBD2. Germline CDR1 DFQATT, CDR2 SNEGSKA (reference sequence). CDR3 length: 14 amino acids. CDR3 amino acids: CGARDSGLDYEQYF. The CDR3 region has the DNA TGCGGTGCCAGAGATTCGGGACTAGACTACGAGCAGTACTTC.

The chain uses TRBV5-1 and TRBJ1-5, with D unresolved. V lost 3 bases, J lost 3 bases, and 10 bases lay in between. Per the germline V gene, CDR1 is SGHRS and CDR2 is YFSETQ. This CDR3 contains 14 residues. The CDR3 nucleotides are TGCGCCAGCAGCTCGGACGGCAACAATCAGCCCCAGCATTTT. Translation: CASSSDGNNQPQHF.

At least ten counts were recorded for this clonotype. This chain links TRBV20-1 with TRBJ2-5; D remains ambiguous. There are 14 residues in the CDR3. The V gene lost 1 base and the J gene lost 2 bases, with 11 bases spanning the gap. CDR1 DFQATT and CDR2 SNEGSKA come from the germline V gene (reference sequence). DNA of the CDR3: TGCAGTGCTAGAGGATGGACGGTACAAGAGACCCAGTACTTC. It codes for CSARGWTVQETQYF.

This clonotype appeared a few times. The chain links TRBV19 to TRBJ2-2; D call uncertain. V gave up 3 bases and J gave up 1 base, with 15 bases separating them. The length of the CDR3 is 17 residues. CDR1 and CDR2 from the germline V gene are LNHDA and SQIVND (reference sequence). DNA of the CDR3: TGTGCCAGTAGTATGGACCTAGGTGCCGGGAACACCGGGGAGCTGTTTTTT. Translating gives CASSMDLGAGNTGELFF.